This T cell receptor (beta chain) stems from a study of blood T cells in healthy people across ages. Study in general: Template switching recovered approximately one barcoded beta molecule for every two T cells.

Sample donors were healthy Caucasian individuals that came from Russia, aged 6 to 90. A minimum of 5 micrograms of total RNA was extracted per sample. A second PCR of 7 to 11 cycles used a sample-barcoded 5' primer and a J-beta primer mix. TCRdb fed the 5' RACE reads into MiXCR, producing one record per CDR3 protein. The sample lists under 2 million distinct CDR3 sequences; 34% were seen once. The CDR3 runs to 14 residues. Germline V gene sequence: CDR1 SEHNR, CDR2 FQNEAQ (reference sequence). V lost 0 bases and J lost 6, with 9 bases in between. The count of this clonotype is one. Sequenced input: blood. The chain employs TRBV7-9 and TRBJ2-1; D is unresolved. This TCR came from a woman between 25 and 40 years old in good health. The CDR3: CASSLALEGNEQFF. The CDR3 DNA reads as TGTGCCAGCAGCTTAGCGCTAGAAGGCAATGAGCAGTTCTTC. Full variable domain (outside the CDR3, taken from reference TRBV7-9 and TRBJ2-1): DTGVSQNPRHKITKRGQNVTFRCDPISEHNRLYWYRQTLGQGPEFLTYFQNEAQLEKSRLLSDRFSAERPKGSFSTLEIQRTEQGDSAMYLCASSLALEGNEQFFGPGTRLTVL.